Presented here are 28 T cell receptor beta chains from one specimen sequenced in a study of molecular identifiers for immune sequencing clone quantification. TCRdb fed the PCR reads into MiXCR, producing one record per CDR3 protein. Of about 300,000 distinct CDR3 sequences listed, about a fifth are singletons. The sequenced material came from naive CD8+ T cells from blood, with Jurkat cell RNA spiked in. Subset meaning: FACS-sorted CD8+CD4-CCR7+CD45RA+ naive T cells. These receptors all come from a human donor in good health. Some libraries in this study had Jurkat cell RNA spiked in.

On this clonotype itself: Being one base from a much bigger clone, this may be a read error. The chain employs TRBV11-2 and TRBJ2-1; D is perhaps TRBD2 (5 bases). The CDR3 sequence is 12 residues long. From germline, CDR1 is SGHAT and CDR2 FQNNGV. CDR3 sequence: CASRLAVNGQFF. The CDR3 DNA is TGTGCCAGCAGGCTAGCCGTGAATGGGCAGTTCTTC. The variable domain in full, with the rest retrieved from reference TRBV11-2 and TRBJ2-1, is EAGVAQSPRYKIIEKRQSVAFWCNPISGHATLYWYQQILGQGPKLLIQFQNNGVVDDSQLPKDRFSAERLKGVDSTLKIQPAKLEDSAVYLCASRLAVNGQFFGPGTRLTVL.

There are many counts of this clonotype. V usage is TRBV5-1 and J usage is TRBJ2-7; maybe TRBD1 (5 bases). The V gene's germline CDR1 is SGHRS and CDR2 YFSETQ. V lost 0 bases and J lost 2, with 9 bases in between. This CDR3 is built from 14 residues. For the CDR3, the DNA is TGCGCCAGCAGCTTGGGGACGGACACCTACGAGCAGTACTTC. It yields the protein CASSLGTDTYEQYF.

This clonotype was found a few times. This chain joins TRBV29-1 and TRBJ2-3, with TRBD2 matching 7 bases. The CDR3 runs 16 residues. The V segment lost 4 bases and the J segment 2 bases; nucleotides outside the gene matches: 12. CDR1 SQVTM and CDR2 ANQGSEA come from the germline V gene. The CDR3 DNA reads TGCAGCGTTGTGGGGGGGGTTTTCCTGCTCACAGATACGCAGTATTTT. Amino acid sequence: CSVVGGVFLLTDTQYF.

The sample holds many counts of this clonotype. The rearrangement joins TRBV7-9 to TRBJ2-3; D ambiguous. Germline V gene sequence: CDR1 SEHNR, CDR2 FQNEAQ (reference sequence). The CDR3 has 16 residues. V lost 3 bases and J 2 bases, leaving 15 bases between the germline ends. This CDR3 is CASSLTRNLYTDTQYF. The CDR3 DNA is TGTGCCAGCAGCTTGACCAGGAACCTTTACACAGATACGCAGTATTTT.

This clonotype was seen many times. The chain joins TRBV11-1 to TRBJ2-7; 7 bases are a match to TRBD1. J lost 0 bases, V lost 4 bases, and 0 bases had no gene match. From germline, CDR1 is SGHAT and CDR2 FQDESV (reference sequence). The CDR3 is 13 amino acids. The CDR3 loop is CASSWDSSYEQYF. In DNA, the CDR3 is TGTGCCAGCAGCTGGGACAGCTCCTACGAGCAGTACTTC.

This clonotype was detected many times. The chain combines TRBV5-4 with TRBJ2-3; possibly TRBD2 for D (5 bases). The CDR3 covers 15 residues. Trimming left V 3 bases short and J 1 base short, with 12 bases between. Germline V gene data show CDR1 as SGHNT and CDR2 as YYREEE (reference sequence). The CDR3 DNA reads as TGTGCCAGCAGCTCGCTGGAGGACGGCACAGATACGCAGTATTTT. This translates into CASSSLEDGTDTQYF.

As to this clonotype: A much larger clone differs by one base, so this may be a read error. The CDR3 loop reads CAGSLSRAGVDEQFF. The CDR3 DNA is TGCGCCGGCAGCCTAAGCCGAGCGGGAGTAGATGAGCAGTTCTTC. The chain employs TRBV4-3 and TRBJ2-1; TRBD2 agrees at 8 bases. Germline values: CDR1 LGHNA, CDR2 YSLEER. The CDR3 spans 15 residues.

Worth noting for this clonotype: A much larger clone differs from this one at a single base, so this may be a read error. The chain joins TRBV4-1 to TRBJ2-7; the D gene is possibly TRBD2 (7 bases). Trimming shortened V by 4 bases and J by 6 bases, and 16 bases separated the two germline ends. Per germline, CDR1 MGHRA and CDR2 YSYEKL. CDR3 length equals 14 residues. CDR3: CASSPRAGACEQYF. The CDR3 region has the DNA TGCGCCAGCAGCCCCAGGGCGGGGGCGTGCGAGCAGTACTTC.

The chain is built from TRBV27 and TRBJ2-1; D is undetermined. The CDR3 consists of 14 residues. V was shortened by 4 bases and J by 4 bases, with 11 bases between the two germline ends. Germline V gene data show CDR1 as MNHEY and CDR2 as SMNVEV (reference sequence). This CDR3 reads CASSSSAQYNEQFF. CDR3 coding DNA: TGTGCCAGCAGTTCATCGGCACAGTACAATGAGCAGTTCTTC.

At least ten counts were recorded for this clonotype. The chain joins TRBV5-8 to TRBJ1-1; D ambiguous. Germline V gene data show CDR1 as SGHTS and CDR2 as YDEGEE. The germline V and J ends were trimmed by 0 bases and 2 bases, with 17 bases remaining between them. This CDR3 spans 17 amino acids. The CDR3 reads CASSLGSALVFNTEAFF. In nucleotides, the CDR3 is TGTGCCAGCAGCTTGGGTTCAGCGCTCGTATTTAACACTGAAGCTTTCTTT.

This clonotype was counted only a few times. This chain connects TRBV6-2 or TRBV6-3 to TRBJ2-1; 12 bases align to TRBD2. There are 16 residues in the CDR3. Germline CDR1 reads MNHEY; CDR2 reads SVGEGT. J was trimmed by 7 bases and V by 0 bases; bases with no gene match: 4. The DNA of the CDR3 is TGTGCCAGCAGTTACTCGGAGACTAGCGGGGGTAATGAGCAGTTCTTC. Translating it yields CASSYSETSGGNEQFF.

A few counts support this clonotype. The V gene is TRBV24-1, the J gene TRBJ1-2, with 8 bases identical to TRBD1. Germline V gives CDR1 KGHDR, CDR2 SFDVKD. V gave up 8 bases and J gave up 7 bases; unmatched junction bases: 8. The CDR3 is 13 residues long. The CDR3 region has the DNA TGTGCCACCACCGCAGGGGGCGGAACTGGCTACACCTTC. Its protein is CATTAGGGTGYTF.

Remarks on this clonotype: The junction shows a germline mismatch at one end, possibly a read error. The V call is TRBV12-3 or TRBV12-4, the J call TRBJ2-3; D might be TRBD1 (6 bases). CDR3 length: 14 residues. The DNA of the CDR3 is TGTGCCGGCAGTGAACAGGGTAGCACAGATACGCAGTATTTT. Residues: CAGSEQGSTDTQYF.

This chain links TRBV19 with TRBJ2-7; no reliable D call. The CDR3 extends over 12 amino acids. Trimming cost V 3 bases and J 5 bases, with 8 bases left between them. The germline V gene encodes CDR1 LNHDA and CDR2 SQIVND (reference sequence). CDR3 in amino acids: CASSIVPHEQYF. In nucleotides, the CDR3 is TGTGCCAGTAGTATTGTCCCCCACGAGCAGTACTTC.

For this clonotype: A clone one base away is much larger, so this may be a read error. This chain links TRBV7-9 with TRBJ2-1; no firm D call. The CDR3 contains 8 residues. Germline V gives CDR1 SEHNR, CDR2 FQNEAQ (reference sequence). In DNA form, the CDR3 reads TGTGCCACTCTCATAGTGGATTTC. It translates to CATLIVDF.

This clonotype was counted only a few times. The junction and the germline gene differ at one end; a read error may be behind it. V is TRBV13 and J is TRBJ2-1; 7 positions match TRBD2. Germline V gene lookup returns CDR1 PRHDT and CDR2 FYEKMQ (reference sequence). The CDR3 is made up of 15 amino acids. CDR3 coding DNA: TGTGCCAGCAGCGCCGGACTAGGCAGGGATCAGGAGCTGTTCTTC. Its translation: CASSAGLGRDQELFF.

This clonotype occurred many times. The chain joins TRBV9 to TRBJ1-1; D is possibly TRBD1 (5 bases). CDR1 is SGDLS, CDR2 YYNGEE, per germline. CDR3 length equals 14 residues. Trimming stripped 2 bases from V and 5 bases from J, with 13 bases between. CDR3 loop: CASSVLGEGTEAFF. The CDR3 coding sequence is TGTGCCAGCAGCGTGCTAGGAGAGGGGACTGAAGCTTTCTTT.

In this sample, this clonotype turned up many times. This sequence joins TRBV9 and TRBJ1-1; TRBD1 is a possible D gene (5 bases). Germline V gene sequence: CDR1 SGDLS, CDR2 YYNGEE. V was pared by 0 bases and J by 8 bases, with 14 bases between. The CDR3 runs 14 residues. CDR3 sequence (DNA): TGTGCCAGCAGCGTAGGCTGGGAAGGGGACGAAGCTTTCTTT. Protein: CASSVGWEGDEAFF. Full variable domain (remainder filled in from reference TRBV9 and TRBJ1-1): DSGVTQTPKHLITATGQRVTLRCSPRSGDLSVYWYQQSLDQGLQFLIQYYNGEERAKGNILERFSAQQFPDLHSELNLSSLELGDSALYFCASSVGWEGDEAFFGQGTRLTVV.

This clonotype was seen many times. The chain combines TRBV19 with TRBJ2-5; D might be TRBD1 (6 bases). The germline V and J ends were trimmed by 4 bases and 5 bases, with 11 bases remaining between them. CDR1 is LNHDA and CDR2 is SQIVND in the germline V gene (reference sequence). This CDR3 has 13 amino acids. Here the CDR3 DNA reads TGTGCCAGTAGTAACCCAGGGGTCGAGACCCAGTACTTC. Its translation: CASSNPGVETQYF.

At least ten counts were recorded for this clonotype. The chain is built from TRBV20-1 and TRBJ2-5; D remains unclear. The CDR3 runs to 13 residues. V was pared by 3 bases and J by 0 bases, with 8 bases between. In germline, CDR1 is DFQATT, CDR2 SNEGSKA (reference sequence). CDR3 DNA: TGCAGTGCTAGGGGCCCCTACCAAGAGACCCAGTACTTC. It translates to CSARGPYQETQYF.

A few counts support this clonotype. The chain is built from TRBV12-3 or TRBV12-4 and TRBJ2-3; possibly TRBD2 for D (7 bases). The V gene lost 6 bases and the J gene lost 5 bases, with 18 bases spanning the gap. The CDR3 has 15 amino acids. Written as DNA, the CDR3 is TGTGCCAGCAGCTCAGATGGCGGGGGCATAGATACGCAGTATTTT. Its protein is CASSSDGGGIDTQYF.

In this sample, this clonotype turned up many times. The chain is built from TRBV3-1 and TRBJ1-1; TRBD1 might be the D (5 bases). The V end was cut by 3 bases, the J end by 5 bases, with 16 bases between. Germline CDR1 is LGHDT and CDR2 is YNNKEL (reference sequence). This CDR3 is 15 amino acids long. CDR3 amino acids: CASSQRQSLRTEAFF. The CDR3 bases are TGTGCCAGCAGCCAGAGACAGAGCCTAAGGACTGAAGCTTTCTTT.

This clonotype was recorded at least ten times. The chain is built from TRBV6-1 and TRBJ1-2, with D tentatively TRBD1 (5 bases). Germline V lookup: CDR1 MNHNS, CDR2 SASEGT. With 7 bases removed from V and 6 bases from J, the gap between germline ends came to 15 bases. The CDR3 loop spans 13 amino acids. The CDR3, as DNA: TGTGCCAGCACCCCCAGGGAGATAAATGGCTACACCTTC. It codes for CASTPREINGYTF.

This clonotype was seen at least ten times. The chain links TRBV5-5 to TRBJ2-7; D not certain. V lost 9 bases and J lost 5, with 15 bases in between. Per the germline V gene, CDR1 is SGHKS and CDR2 is YYEKEE (reference sequence). The CDR3 totals 12 residues. CDR3: CATSYGVHEQYF. Written as DNA, the CDR3 is TGTGCCACTTCGTATGGGGTCCACGAGCAGTACTTC.

Comments on this clonotype: A much larger clone sits a single nucleotide away, making a read error possible. The chain has TRBV7-9 and TRBJ2-5, with a tentative D call TRBD1 (6 bases). Germline V lookup: CDR1 SEHNR, CDR2 FQNEAQ (reference sequence). This CDR3 is built from 17 residues. CDR3 coding DNA: TGTGCCAGCGGCTTCCCCCGACAGGTCGTCGCAGGGGAGACCCAGTACTTC. This translates into CASGFPRQVVAGETQYF.

This clonotype has at least ten counts. This chain connects TRBV7-9 to TRBJ2-3; maybe TRBD2 (5 bases). Germline V CDR1 and CDR2: SEHNR, FQNEAQ (reference sequence). The length of the CDR3 is 15 residues. V lost 4 bases, J lost 0 bases, and 11 bases lay in between. This CDR3 is CASSYSGASTDTQYF. In nucleotides, the CDR3 is TGTGCCAGCAGCTACAGCGGAGCGAGCACAGATACGCAGTATTTT.

This clonotype was detected only a few times. The chain is built from TRBV20-1 and TRBJ2-1; TRBD2 might be the D (6 bases). V was shortened by 5 bases and J by 8 bases, with 28 bases between the two germline ends. This CDR3 contains 17 residues. The germline gives CDR1 DFQATT, CDR2 SNEGSKA (reference sequence). The CDR3 sequence is CSAHRLGHRGWAHEQFF. CDR3 bases: TGCAGTGCTCACCGGTTGGGGCACCGGGGGTGGGCCCATGAGCAGTTCTTC.

This clonotype came up a few times. V usage is TRBV14 and J usage is TRBJ1-2; TRBD1 is a possible D gene (6 bases). Germline-derived CDR1 and CDR2 are SGHDN and FVKESK. Between the trimmed V and J ends, which lost 2 bases and 2 bases, there was a span of 21 bases. CDR3 length: 18 residues. The CDR3 DNA follows: TGTGCCAGCAGCCAAAAATGGGCTGATGGGGGCGCCAACTATGGCTACACCTTC. It encodes CASSQKWADGGANYGYTF. Together with reference TRBV14 and TRBJ1-2, the CDR3 gives the full variable domain: EAGVTQFPSHSVIEKGQTVTLRCDPISGHDNLYWYRRVMGKEIKFLLHFVKESKQDESGMPNNRFLAERTGGTYSTLKVQPAELEDSGVYFCASSQKWADGGANYGYTFGSGTRLTVV.